This is a list of T cell receptor beta chains from one sample in a study of blood T cell repertoires in COVID-19. Data came from immunoSEQ multiplex PCR; TCRdb stores just in-frame clones and leaves some out. The data show 270,000 or so clones, nearly 85% seen once. Sequencing was performed on peripheral blood. These receptors all stem from a human donor in a cohort sampled during active COVID-19. The CDR3 runs from the conserved cysteine through the conserved F or W. A D gene is named only where the DNA matches it firmly. Clone size is stated in some rows and not others, as once, few, many or a class when expanded.

many TRBJ2-7 TRBV4-1 TRBD1 CASSDRTGVYEQYF TGCGCCAGCAGCGATAGGACAGGGGTCTACGAGCAGTACTTC
. TRBJ1-1 TRBV19 TRBD1 CASSVGQSNTEAFF TGTGCCAGTAGTGTGGGACAGAGCAACACTGAAGCTTTCTTT
. TRBJ1-6 TRBV7-2 . CASSPRGGDSPLHF TGTGCCAGCAGCCCCCGTGGGGGGGATTCACCCCTCCACTTT
. TRBJ1-3 TRBV27 TRBD1 CASSADRVNTIYF TGTGCCAGCAGTGCCGACAGGGTCAACACCATATATTTT
. TRBJ2-5 TRBV9 TRBD2 CASSVGTSGRAHQETQYF TGTGCCAGCAGCGTAGGGACTAGCGGGAGGGCTCACCAAGAGACCCAGTACTTC
. TRBJ2-3 TRBV14 TRBD2 CASSRDYATDTQYF TGTGCCAGCAGCCGGGACTACGCCACAGATACGCAGTATTTT
once TRBJ1-2 TRBV6-4 . CASSEVADYGGYTF TGTGCCAGCAGTGAAGTGGCGGACTATGGTGGCTACACCTTC
. TRBJ1-1 TRBV6-5 TRBD1 CASSYPGTGDTEAFF TGTGCCAGCAGTTACCCCGGGACAGGGGACACTGAAGCTTTCTTT
. TRBJ1-2 TRBV5-1 . CASSLDWQGNYGYTF TGCGCCAGCAGCTTAGATTGGCAGGGTAACTATGGCTACACCTTC
few TRBJ1-5 TRBV19 TRBD1 CASTNTGTGGGNQPQHF TGTGCCAGTACCAATACCGGGACAGGTGGGGGCAATCAGCCCCAGCATTTT
. TRBJ1-4 TRBV7-4 . CASSFRVREKLFF TGTGCCAGCAGCTTCAGGGTTAGGGAAAAACTGTTTTTT
. TRBJ2-3 TRBV29-1 TRBD2 CSVEEAGGVTDTQYF TGCAGCGTTGAAGAAGCGGGGGGCGTCACAGATACGCAGTATTTT
. TRBJ1-1 TRBV29-1 . CSASTTEAFF TGCAGCGCCAGTACCACTGAAGCTTTCTTT
. TRBJ2-1 TRBV7-2 TRBD2 CASSLGRTSLAYNEQFF TGTGCCAGCAGCTTAGGGAGGACTAGCCTTGCGTACAATGAGCAGTTCTTC
. TRBJ2-5 TRBV18 TRBD1 CASSPRGTGRQETQYF TGTGCCAGCTCACCACGAGGGACAGGTAGACAAGAGACCCAGTACTTC
. TRBJ2-7 TRBV5-5 TRBD2 CASTTLGGAYEQYF TGTGCCAGCACCACTCTCGGGGGGGCCTACGAGCAGTACTTC
. TRBJ1-1 TRBV5-5 . CASSLASLTEAFF TGTGCCAGCAGCTTGGCGTCACTCACTGAAGCTTTCTTT
. TRBJ1-1 TRBV2 . CASSEVPGINREAFF TGTGCCAGCAGTGAAGTACCAGGGATAAATCGTGAAGCTTTCTTT
. TRBJ2-3 TRBV5-6 TRBD2 CASSPVAGGPADTQYF TGTGCCAGCAGCCCAGTAGCGGGAGGGCCGGCAGATACGCAGTATTTT
. TRBJ2-1 TRBV5-1 . CASSRGEGNEQFF TGCGCCAGCAGCCGGGGTGAAGGCAATGAGCAGTTCTTC
. TRBJ1-2 TRBV5-4 . CASSVRPERVYGYTF TGTGCCAGCAGCGTAAGACCGGAACGGGTGTATGGCTACACCTTC
. TRBJ1-3 TRBV6-5 . CASSRDSGNTIYF TGTGCCAGCAGTAGAGACTCTGGAAACACCATATATTTT
. TRBJ1-1 TRBV5-1 . CASRDSLTYTEAFF TGCGCCAGCAGGGACTCCTTAACTTACACTGAAGCTTTCTTT
. TRBJ2-4 TRBV6-5 . CASSRWSTPLNF TGTGCCAGCAGTCGGTGGTCTACCCCCTTGAACTTC
. TRBJ2-3 TRBV5-1 . CASSSTGNPSDTQYF TGCGCCAGCAGCTCTACAGGGAACCCCTCAGATACGCAGTATTTT
. TRBJ1-1 TRBV6-5 TRBD1 CASSYGQGTMNTEAFF TGTGCCAGCAGTTACGGACAGGGGACGATGAACACTGAAGCTTTCTTT
. TRBJ2-7 TRBV9 TRBD1 CASSIGQGAYEQYF TGTGCCAGCAGCATTGGACAGGGAGCTTACGAGCAGTACTTC
. TRBJ2-1 TRBV19 TRBD2 CASTGLAMNEQFF TGTGCCAGTACGGGACTAGCGATGAATGAGCAGTTCTTC
few TRBJ2-6 TRBV5-5 TRBD1 CASSLGTGLFSGANVLTF TGTGCCAGCAGCTTGGGGACAGGGTTATTTTCTGGGGCCAACGTCCTGACTTTC
. TRBJ2-1 TRBV7-2 TRBD2 CASSGGTSSYNEQFF TGTGCCAGCAGCGGCGGGACTAGCTCCTACAATGAGCAGTTCTTC
. TRBJ2-1 TRBV4-1 TRBD2 CASSQVPSGSSYNEQFF TGCGCCAGCAGCCAAGTTCCTAGCGGGAGCTCCTACAATGAGCAGTTCTTC
once TRBJ1-6 TRBV5-1 . CASSREGSGDSPLHF TGCGCCAGCAGTCGGGAGGGGTCAGGGGATTCACCCCTCCACTTT
. TRBJ2-3 TRBV29-1 TRBD2 CSVERGARTDTQYF TGCAGCGTTGAGCGGGGGGCCCGCACAGATACGCAGTATTTT
many TRBJ2-7 TRBV2 TRBD1 CASSQQGAHEQYF TGTGCCAGCAGCCAACAGGGGGCCCACGAGCAGTACTTC
. TRBJ1-2 TRBV20-1 . CSASHRSYGYTF TGCAGTGCTAGTCACAGGAGCTATGGCTACACCTTC
. TRBJ2-5 TRBV7-8 TRBD2 CASSRLLGLAEETQYF TGTGCCAGCAGCCGATTATTAGGACTAGCGGAAGAGACCCAGTACTTC
. TRBJ2-2 TRBV18 TRBD1 CASSPDRGLTGELFF TGTGCCAGCTCACCTGACAGGGGGCTCACCGGGGAGCTGTTTTTT
. TRBJ1-1 TRBV28 . CASSRRGGGAVEAFF TGTGCCAGCAGTCGCAGAGGAGGGGGGGCGGTTGAAGCTTTCTTT
. TRBJ2-4 TRBV10-3 . CAIRAQGDKNIQYF TGTGCCATCAGGGCACAGGGAGACAAAAACATTCAGTACTTC
. TRBJ2-3 TRBV23-1 . CASSEQGDTQYF TGCGCCAGCTCGGAGCAGGGAGATACGCAGTATTTT
. TRBJ2-4 TRBV10-1 TRBD1 CARAGTGYDRNIQYF TGCGCCAGGGCCGGGACAGGGTATGATAGGAACATTCAGTACTTC
. TRBJ2-7 TRBV11-2 . CASSHGLPPEKQYF TGTGCCAGCAGCCACGGACTGCCCCCGGAGAAGCAGTACTTC
. TRBJ2-1 TRBV6-2/TRBV6-3 TRBD2 CASSYEWGGSSYNEQFF TGTGCCAGCAGTTACGAGTGGGGGGGTAGCTCCTACAATGAGCAGTTCTTC
. TRBJ1-1 TRBV13 . CASSPRRDMNTEAFF TGTGCCAGCAGCCCCCGCCGGGACATGAACACTGAAGCTTTCTTT
. TRBJ1-6 TRBV3-1/TRBV3-2 . CATLDSSYNSPLHF TGTGCCACCCTAGATAGCTCCTATAATTCACCCCTCCACTTT
once TRBJ1-4 TRBV28 TRBD1 CASSIQGYKEKLFF TGTGCCAGCAGTATACAGGGGTATAAGGAAAAACTGTTTTTT